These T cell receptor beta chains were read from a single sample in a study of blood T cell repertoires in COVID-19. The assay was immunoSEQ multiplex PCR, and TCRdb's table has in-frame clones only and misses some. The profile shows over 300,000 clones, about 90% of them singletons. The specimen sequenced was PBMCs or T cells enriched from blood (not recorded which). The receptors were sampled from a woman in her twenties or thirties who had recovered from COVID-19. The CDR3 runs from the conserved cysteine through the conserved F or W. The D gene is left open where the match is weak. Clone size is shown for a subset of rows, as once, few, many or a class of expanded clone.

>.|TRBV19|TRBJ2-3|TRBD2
TGTGCCAGTAAGACTAGCGGGGGATTAAGCACAGATACGCAGTATTTT
CASKTSGGLSTDTQYF
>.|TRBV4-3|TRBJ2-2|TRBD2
TGCGCCAGCAGCCAAGAGGGGCCTAGCGGGGGGGCTGTCACCGGGGAGCTGTTTTTT
CASSQEGPSGGAVTGELFF
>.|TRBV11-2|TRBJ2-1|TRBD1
TGTGCCAGCGATGACGAGGACAGGGGGCGATACAATGAGCAGTTCTTC
CASDDEDRGRYNEQFF
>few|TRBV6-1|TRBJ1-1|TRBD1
TGTGCCAGCAGTGAATCCCCGACAGGGTCGAACACTGAAGCTTTCTTT
CASSESPTGSNTEAFF
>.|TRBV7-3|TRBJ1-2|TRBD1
TGTGCCAGCAGCACATCACCGGGACAGGGTTATGGCTACACCTTC
CASSTSPGQGYGYTF
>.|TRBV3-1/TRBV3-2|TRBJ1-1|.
TGTGCCAGCAATCATCCAGGTCACACTGAAGCTTTCTTT
CASNHPGHTEAFF
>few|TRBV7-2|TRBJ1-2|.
TGTGCCAGCACCCTCACGAACCCGGGGAACTATGGCTACACCTTC
CASTLTNPGNYGYTF
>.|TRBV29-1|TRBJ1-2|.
TGCAGCGTCCGGCGGCCAAACTATGGCTACACCTTC
CSVRRPNYGYTF
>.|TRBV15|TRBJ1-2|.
TGTGCCACCAGCAGAGTGCCGACGGAGAACTATGGCTACACCTTC
CATSRVPTENYGYTF
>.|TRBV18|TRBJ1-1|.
TGTGCCAGCTCACCAAATATCGACTCTGAAGCTTTCTTT
CASSPNIDSEAFF
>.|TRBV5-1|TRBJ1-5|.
TGCGCCAGCAGCTTCGGGGGAGACAATCAGCCCCAGCATTTT
CASSFGGDNQPQHF
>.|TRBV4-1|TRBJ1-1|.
TGCGCCAGCAGAGGTGCGACAGTGAACACTGAAGCTTTCTTT
CASRGATVNTEAFF
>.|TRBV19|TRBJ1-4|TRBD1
TGTGCCAGTAGTCTCACCGGGACAGGGGGCCGAGAAAAACTGTTTTTT
CASSLTGTGGREKLFF
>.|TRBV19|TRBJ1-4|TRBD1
TGTGCCAGTAGTGGACAGGGCTATGCAACTAATGAAAAACTGTTTTTT
CASSGQGYATNEKLFF
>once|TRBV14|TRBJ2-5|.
TGTGCCAGCAGCCAAGGACTGGAGGGGACCCAGTACTTC
CASSQGLEGTQYF
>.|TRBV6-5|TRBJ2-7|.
TGTGCCAGCGGGCCGGGACTTTTCACCTACGAGCAGTACTTC
CASGPGLFTYEQYF
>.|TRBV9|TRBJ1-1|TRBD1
TGTGCCAGCTCTTATGCAGGGGGTAGTAACACTGAAGCTTTCTTT
CASSYAGGSNTEAFF
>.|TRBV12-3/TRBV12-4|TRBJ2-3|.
TGTGCCAGCGGCCTGGCACCCACAGATACGCAGTATTTT
CASGLAPTDTQYF
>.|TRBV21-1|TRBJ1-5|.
TGTGCCAGCAGCAAAGCGGCAGGGGCCAATCAGCCCCAGCATTTT
CASSKAAGANQPQHF
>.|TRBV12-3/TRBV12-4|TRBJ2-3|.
TGTGCCAGCAGTTTAATGAGGCAGGGAGGGCAGTATTTT
CASSLMRQGGQYF
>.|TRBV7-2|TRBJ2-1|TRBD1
TGTGCCAGCAGAAGGGACAGGGACTCCTACAATGAGCAGTTCTTC
CASRRDRDSYNEQFF
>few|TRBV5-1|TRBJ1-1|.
TGCGCCAGCAGCCGAACAGGGCCGAACACTGAAGCTTTCTTT
CASSRTGPNTEAFF
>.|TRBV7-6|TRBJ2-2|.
TGTGCCAGCAGCTTATTAGGAGTTACGAACACCGGGGAGCTGTTTTTT
CASSLLGVTNTGELFF
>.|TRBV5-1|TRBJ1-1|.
TGCGCCAGCAGCTTGGAAGGGAGAGGGTTAAGCACTGAAGCTTTCTTT
CASSLEGRGLSTEAFF
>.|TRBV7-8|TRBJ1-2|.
TGTGCCAGCAGCGACAAGACCTATGGCTACACCTTC
CASSDKTYGYTF
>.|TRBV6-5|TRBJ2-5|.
TGTGCCAGCAAGCCTTCAAACAGCCAAGAGACCCAGTACTTC
CASKPSNSQETQYF
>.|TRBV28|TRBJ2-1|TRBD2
TGTGCCAGCAGCTCCCGGCGGGGGGGACGAGATGAGCAGTTCTTC
CASSSRRGGRDEQFF
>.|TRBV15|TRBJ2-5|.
TGTGCCACCAGCAGAGACAGGGGCGAGACCCAGTACTTC
CATSRDRGETQYF
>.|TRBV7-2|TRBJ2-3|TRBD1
TGTGCCAGCAGCTTAGGTGACAGGGGGTCAGATACGCAGTATTTT
CASSLGDRGSDTQYF
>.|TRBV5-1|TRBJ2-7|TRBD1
TGCGCCAGCAGCTTACCGGGACAGAACTACGAGCAGTACTTC
CASSLPGQNYEQYF
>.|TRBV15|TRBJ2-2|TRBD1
TGTGCCACCAGCACCCGAGGGAACAGGGGCGGGGAGCTGTTTTTT
CATSTRGNRGGELFF
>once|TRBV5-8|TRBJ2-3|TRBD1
TGTGCCAGCAGCAGAACCGGGACAGGGGTCGGAGATACGCAGTATTTT
CASSRTGTGVGDTQYF